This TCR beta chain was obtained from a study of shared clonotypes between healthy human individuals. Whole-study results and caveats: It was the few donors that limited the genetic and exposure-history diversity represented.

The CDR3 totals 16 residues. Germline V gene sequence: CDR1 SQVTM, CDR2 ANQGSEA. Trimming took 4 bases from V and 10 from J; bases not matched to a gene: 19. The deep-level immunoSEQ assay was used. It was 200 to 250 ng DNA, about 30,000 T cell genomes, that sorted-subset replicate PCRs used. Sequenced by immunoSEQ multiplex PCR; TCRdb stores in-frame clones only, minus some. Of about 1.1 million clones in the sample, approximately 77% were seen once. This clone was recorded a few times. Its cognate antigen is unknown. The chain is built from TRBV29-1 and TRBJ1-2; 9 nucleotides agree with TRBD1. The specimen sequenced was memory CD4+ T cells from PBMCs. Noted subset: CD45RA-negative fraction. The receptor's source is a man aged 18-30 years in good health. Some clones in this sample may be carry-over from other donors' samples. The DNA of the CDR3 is TGCAGCGTTGCCCCTCTCCGGGGACAGGGATCCATGAACTACACCTTC. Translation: CSVAPLRGQGSMNYTF.